Below are 28 T cell receptor beta chains sequenced from a single sample in a study of T cell repertoires in cytomegalovirus infection (dated by TCRdb to the late 2010s). Sequenced on an Illumina HiSeq 1500. TCRdb passed the public sequencing reads through fastp at Q25 and MiXCR, retaining productive beta sequences. Entries are consolidated by CDR3 protein sequence, retaining the most common genes and DNA. The sample profile shows some 600,000 distinct CDR3 sequences; 24% of them were found once. The top ten constitute 6.5% to 10% of the sample. The sample comprised CD8+ T cells from PBMCs. These receptor sequences come from a human donor in good health (CMV status not recorded). Some clones in this sample may be carry-over from other donors' samples.

This clonotype has just a few counts. V and J are TRBV12-3 or TRBV12-4 and TRBJ2-2, with D unclear. Trimming stripped 0 bases from V and 0 bases from J, with 5 bases between. This CDR3 has 15 residues. The CDR3 reads CASSLARPNTGELFF. Written as DNA, the CDR3 is TGTGCCAGCAGTTTAGCCAGGCCGAACACCGGGGAGCTGTTTTTT.

J is TRBJ1-3 and V is TRBV20-1; no clear D gene. The V and J ends lost 0 bases and 4 bases respectively, with 4 bases between them. Germline CDR1 is DFQATT and CDR2 is SNEGSKA (reference sequence). The CDR3 has 12 residues. The CDR3 DNA reads TGCAGTGCTAGAGATGTCGGAAACACCATATATTTT. It translates to CSARDVGNTIYF.

The chain has TRBV3-1 and TRBJ1-5; D gene uncertain. V was clipped by 0 bases and J by 4 bases, with 7 bases between them. The CDR3 has 14 amino acids. CDR1 is LGHDT, CDR2 YNNKEL, per germline (reference sequence). CDR3 amino acids: CASSQDIGNQPQHF. In DNA form, the CDR3 reads TGTGCCAGCAGCCAAGATATCGGAAATCAGCCCCAGCATTTT.

This clonotype was observed at least ten times. This chain links TRBV28 with TRBJ2-2; weak D call: TRBD1 (6 bases). Trimming shortened V by 3 bases and J by 6 bases, and 8 bases separated the two germline ends. The germline gives CDR1 MDHEN, CDR2 SYDVKM. This CDR3 is built from 13 residues. CDR3 sequence: CASSLRTAGELFF. CDR3 coding DNA: TGTGCCAGCAGTTTGAGGACAGCCGGGGAGCTGTTTTTT.

Remarks on this clonotype: Given a much more abundant clone one base away, this may be a read error. V gene TRBV7-6 combines with J gene TRBJ1-4; a weak D match, TRBD1 (5 bases). This CDR3 region has 14 residues. Germline assignment: CDR1 SGHVS and CDR2 FNYEAQ. Here the CDR3 DNA reads TGTGTCAGCAGCGGACCTCGGGGGATCGGAAAACTGTTTTTT. Translated: CVSSGPRGIGKLFF.

This clonotype was picked up many times. CDR3 DNA sequence: TGTGCCAGCAGCCCTCGGGACCTCAGCTACGAGCAGTACTTC. Its translation is CASSPRDLSYEQYF. V is TRBV14 and J is TRBJ2-7, with D perhaps TRBD1 or TRBD2 (5 bases each). The CDR3 sequence is 14 residues long. Germline assignment: CDR1 SGHDN and CDR2 FVKESK. Trimming removed 4 bases at V and 3 bases at J, with 13 bases between.

This clonotype occurred a few times. With a much larger clone just one base away, this may be a read error. The chain employs TRBV7-6 and TRBJ1-5, with D unresolved. The germline gives CDR1 SGHVS, CDR2 FNYEAQ. CDR3 size: 13 residues. The CDR3 DNA sequence: TGTGTCAGCAGCTTATTAAGCAATCAGCCCCAGCATTTT. As protein: CVSSLLSNQPQHF.

This clonotype was seen a few times. CDR3 amino acids: CASSFWPILDTEAFF. CDR3 in DNA: TGTGCCAGCAGCTTCTGGCCGATTCTTGACACTGAAGCTTTCTTT. This chain uses TRBV7-2 with TRBJ1-1; D not certain. CDR3 size: 15 residues. V was trimmed by 3 bases and J by 3 bases, leaving 14 bases between them. Germline V gene data show CDR1 as SGHTA and CDR2 as FQGNSA.

This clonotype was found many times. This sequence joins TRBV11-1 and TRBJ2-1, with 8 bases fitting TRBD1. Germline-derived CDR1 and CDR2 are SGHAT and FQDESV (reference sequence). The CDR3 extends over 15 amino acids. The junction had 9 bases not matched to a gene; V was cut back by 5 bases and J by 6 bases. The CDR3 region is CASSPRQGSVNEQFF. CDR3 bases: TGTGCCAGCAGCCCCAGACAGGGGTCCGTCAATGAGCAGTTCTTC.

This clonotype came up a few times. This CDR3 is CASSDEDEKLFF. The CDR3 coding sequence is TGTGCCAGTAGTGACGAAGATGAAAAACTGTTTTTT. This chain joins TRBV10-3 and TRBJ1-4; D gene uncertain. This CDR3 contains 12 residues. Germline V gene sequence: CDR1 ENHRY, CDR2 SYGVKD. V lost 10 bases to trimming and J lost 6 bases, with 12 bases between them.

Concerning this clonotype itself: Germline and junction disagree at one end, which may indicate a read error. The chain joins TRBV6-8 to TRBJ1-1; D unclear. The germline V gene has CDR1 MNHGY and CDR2 SAAAGT. CDR3 size: 13 residues. The DNA of the CDR3 is TGTACCAGCACCTACTGGGGAAGCACTGAAGCTTTCTTT. Amino acid sequence: CTSTYWGSTEAFF.

The sample holds a few counts of this clonotype. CDR3 in DNA: TGTGCCAGCAGCCCCACACCTGGGCGAACCCAGTACTTC. This encodes CASSPTPGRTQYF. V and J are TRBV7-2 and TRBJ2-5, with D uncertain. The germline V gene encodes CDR1 SGHTA and CDR2 FQGNSA. The CDR3 totals 13 residues. The V and J ends lost 5 bases and 8 bases respectively, with 15 bases between them.

This clonotype showed up just once. The V call is TRBV20-1, the J call TRBJ1-2; D is unclear. Germline assignment: CDR1 DFQATT and CDR2 SNEGSKA (reference sequence). The germline V and J ends were trimmed by 2 bases and 5 bases, with 21 bases remaining between them. The length of the CDR3 is 16 residues. The DNA for the CDR3 is TGCAGTGCTAGACCCCCGACTTTACACGGGGTTTATGGCTACACCTTC. This encodes CSARPPTLHGVYGYTF.

The V call is TRBV19, the J call TRBJ1-1; perhaps TRBD1 as D (6 bases). The V end was cut by 5 bases, the J end by 6 bases, with 19 bases between. Germline assignment: CDR1 LNHDA and CDR2 SQIVND (reference sequence). The CDR3 has 15 amino acids. CDR3 nucleotides: TGTGCCAGTAGTCTCCCGACAGGTCCCATCGCTGAAGCTTTCTTT. It is translated as CASSLPTGPIAEAFF.

This rearrangement joins TRBV6-5 to TRBJ2-5; D not resolved. The CDR3 loop spans 14 amino acids. Trimming shortened V by 0 bases and J by 5 bases, and 10 bases separated the two germline ends. Germline lookup yields CDR1 MNHEY and CDR2 SVGAGI. Here the CDR3 DNA reads TGTGCCAGCAGTTACTCGAGTCCACCGGAGACCCAGTACTTC. Translating it yields CASSYSSPPETQYF.

Only a few counts were recorded for this clonotype. This chain uses TRBV24-1 with TRBJ2-2, with a weak D call TRBD1 (5 bases). The CDR3 spans 14 residues. Trimming removed 7 bases at V and 1 base at J, with 9 bases between. The V gene's germline CDR1 is KGHDR and CDR2 SFDVKD. The DNA of the CDR3 is TGTGCCACCAGATCCACAGGGAACACCGGGGAGCTGTTTTTT. Translating it yields CATRSTGNTGELFF.

This clonotype was seen repeatedly, ten times or more. The V call is TRBV19, the J call TRBJ1-1; no clear D gene. V was shortened by 8 bases and J by 1 base, with 11 bases between the two germline ends. CDR3 length: 13 amino acids. Germline CDR1 and CDR2: LNHDA and SQIVND (reference sequence). DNA for the CDR3: TGTGCCAGTGCCTCTGGGCCGAACACTGAAGCTTTCTTT. Translation gives CASASGPNTEAFF.

This clonotype occurred a few times. A much more abundant neighbour one base away suggests this may be a read error. The rearrangement joins TRBV7-8 to TRBJ2-1, with TRBD2 matching over 7 bases. The CDR3 is made up of 16 amino acids. The germline CDR1 and CDR2 sequences are SGHVS and FQNEAQ. The CDR3 is CASSADSRLAYDEQFF. DNA for the CDR3: TGTGCCAGCAGCGCCGACTCCCGACTAGCCTACGATGAGCAGTTCTTC.

V and J are TRBV15 and TRBJ2-4; D perhaps matches TRBD1 (6 bases). The length of the CDR3 is 12 residues. The germline CDR1 and CDR2 sequences are LNHNV and YYDKDF (reference sequence). V was pared by 4 bases and J by 8 bases, with 9 bases between. The CDR3 reads CATSKGQHIQYF. CDR3 sequence (DNA): TGTGCCACCAGCAAGGGACAACACATTCAGTACTTC.

The V gene is TRBV25-1, the J gene TRBJ2-3; possible D gene TRBD1, 5 bases. Trimming cost V 6 bases and J 0 bases, with 13 bases left between them. Germline V gene sequence: CDR1 MGHDK, CDR2 SYGVNS. CDR3 size: 15 residues. The CDR3 loop is CASSLGRVSTDTQYF. The CDR3 coding sequence is TGTGCCAGCAGCCTAGGCAGGGTCAGCACAGATACGCAGTATTTT.

The chain joins TRBV27 to TRBJ2-7; D unresolved. This CDR3 has 13 residues. Germline V gene sequence: CDR1 MNHEY, CDR2 SMNVEV (reference sequence). V gave up 3 bases and J gave up 6 bases, with 12 bases separating them. CDR3 in amino acids: CASSFMGSGEQYF. In DNA, the CDR3 is TGTGCCAGCAGTTTCATGGGCTCAGGCGAGCAGTACTTC.

This clonotype was counted between two and nine times. This chain connects TRBV19 to TRBJ2-2; TRBD1 matches at 7 bases. This CDR3 spans 16 amino acids. With 6 bases clipped from V and 4 bases from J, the junction kept 11 bases outside the gene matches. Germline-derived CDR1 and CDR2 are LNHDA and SQIVND (reference sequence). CDR3 loop: CASSPETGLSTGELFF. The CDR3 DNA follows: TGTGCCAGTAGCCCAGAGACAGGGTTAAGCACCGGGGAGCTGTTTTTT.

The gene calls are TRBV7-9 and TRBJ1-1; weak D call: TRBD1 (6 bases). V lost 5 bases and J 0 bases, leaving 13 bases between the germline ends. The CDR3 spans 15 residues. CDR1 is SEHNR, CDR2 FQNEAQ, per germline (reference sequence). CDR3 amino acids: CASSPSGALNTEAFF. As DNA, the CDR3 is TGTGCCAGCAGCCCATCAGGGGCCTTGAACACTGAAGCTTTCTTT.

This clonotype showed up many times. V gene TRBV6-4 combines with J gene TRBJ1-6; 9 bases match TRBD1. Germline V gives CDR1 MRHNA, CDR2 SNTAGT. Trimming cost V 3 bases and J 9 bases; bases outside gene matches: 6. CDR3 length: 15 amino acids. The CDR3 nucleotides read TGTGCCAGCAGTGATGTCGGGACAGGGTTTTCACCCCTCCACTTT. This codes for CASSDVGTGFSPLHF.

This clonotype showed up just a few times. The chain carries TRBV20-1 and TRBJ2-4; D ambiguous. CDR1 DFQATT and CDR2 SNEGSKA come from the germline V gene (reference sequence). The ends were cut back, 3 bases at V and 5 bases at J, with 17 bases in the middle. This CDR3 is built from 15 residues. This chain's CDR3 is CSASPRRRTQNIQYF. CDR3 DNA: TGCAGTGCTAGCCCTAGGCGCAGGACCCAAAACATTCAGTACTTC.

This clonotype was recorded only once. This may be a read error: a much more frequent sequence differs by one nucleotide. The chain recombines TRBV25-1 with TRBJ2-3; D is unclear. CDR1 MGHDK and CDR2 SYGVNS come from the germline V gene. The CDR3 is 15 residues long. CDR3 in DNA: TGTGTCAGCAGTGACCCTCACAGATTCACAGATACGCAGTATTTT. It is translated as CVSSDPHRFTDTQYF.

J is TRBJ1-2 and V is TRBV29-1; a possible D gene is TRBD1 (6 bases). V shed 5 bases and J shed 7 bases, with 20 bases lying between them. Germline V gene data show CDR1 as SQVTM and CDR2 as ANQGSEA. The CDR3 length is 14 residues. The CDR3 loop reads CSVIHGGGGRGYTF. The DNA for the CDR3 is TGCAGCGTTATCCACGGGGGGGGGGGCCGTGGCTACACCTTC.

This clonotype was observed a few times. CDR3 protein: CASGLGQGSGYTF. The CDR3 region has the DNA TGTGCTAGTGGCCTCGGACAGGGAAGTGGCTACACCTTC. The chain uses TRBV12-5 and TRBJ1-2, with 8 bases fitting TRBD1. The CDR3 has 13 residues. The germline V gene has CDR1 LGHNT and CDR2 FRNRAP. Germline trimming cut 6 bases from V and 7 bases from J; bases unmatched to any gene: 7. The variable domain in full, completed from reference TRBV12-5 and TRBJ1-2, reads DARVTQTPRHKVTEMGQEVTMRCQPILGHNTVFWYRQTMMQGLELLAYFRNRAPLDDSGMPKDRFSAEMPDATLATLKIQPSEPRDSAVYFCASGLGQGSGYTFGSGTRLTVV.